This T cell receptor (beta chain) derives from a study of blood T cell repertoires in COVID-19. Study-level background: Samples taken during acute and convalescent COVID-19 were collected in the United States, Italy and Spain.

V was trimmed by 3 bases and J by 2 bases, leaving 14 bases between them. The CDR3 spans 16 residues. Germline CDR1 reads WNHNN; CDR2 reads SYGVQD (reference sequence). Profiling relied on immunoSEQ multiplex PCR, and the TCRdb table lists in-frame clones only, not all of them. The repertoire consists of around 200,000 clones, with 75% to 90% occurring once and the leading ten covering about 1.3%. Participants' own reports of clinical history determined their cohort assignment. Sequenced: PBMCs or T cells enriched from blood (not recorded which). This rearrangement joins TRBV10-1 to TRBJ2-1, with a tentative D call TRBD2 (7 bases). The clonotype was recovered from a young man who had recovered from COVID-19. The CDR3 loop reads CASSEYRGGTYNEQFF. CDR3 in DNA: TGCGCCAGCAGTGAATATCGCGGGGGCACCTACAATGAGCAGTTCTTC.